These 32 T cell receptor beta chains originate from one sample sequenced in a study of CD8+ T cells in alopecia areata (dated by TCRdb to between 2017 and 2018). The library was made by the immunoSEQ multiplex PCR assay. For TCR sequencing, RNA was extracted from every sample and reverse transcribed into cDNA to serve as template. TCRdb's version of the immuneACCESS table is confined to in-frame rearrangements and falls short of the full clone set. An unresolved V gene accounts for under half of the shortfall where checked; the remainder is of unknown origin. Here the sample has about 110,000 clones; under 60% occur a single time. 20% to 25% of the sample comes from the top ten. Sample: NKG2D-low CD8+ T cells sorted from blood. The label giving this sample's cell subset or site can be read as: sorted CD8+ NKG2D-low blood T cells. These receptors originate from a human donor with alopecia areata.

The sample holds a few counts of this clone. The chain joins TRBV14 to TRBJ1-1, with unresolved D. Germline V gene data show CDR1 as SGHDN and CDR2 as FVKESK. The CDR3 contains 15 residues. V was clipped by 3 bases and J by 1 base, with 12 bases between them. DNA of the CDR3: TGTGCCAGCAGCCAGACCCGTGTGAGGAACACTGAAGCTTTCTTT. Encoded protein: CASSQTRVRNTEAFF.

The rearrangement joins TRBV19 to TRBJ2-7; the match to TRBD2 covers 9 bases. Trimming at V came to 5 bases and at J to 2 bases, leaving 4 bases not matched to a gene. The CDR3 runs 14 residues. Looked up from germline, CDR1 is LNHDA and CDR2 is SQIVND (reference sequence). This CDR3 reads CASSGASGAYEQYF. In DNA, the CDR3 is TGTGCCAGTAGTGGGGCTAGCGGGGCCTACGAGCAGTACTTC.

The chain combines TRBV27 with TRBJ2-5, with 9 bases fitting TRBD1. With V trimmed by 0 bases and J by 13 bases, 9 bases remained unmatched. The CDR3 length is 14 residues. Germline V gene data show CDR1 as MNHEY and CDR2 as SMNVEV (reference sequence). As DNA, the CDR3 is TGTGCCAGCAGTTTATCGACAGGGGGACCGATTTCGTACTTC. Its protein is CASSLSTGGPISYF.

A single count supports this clone. The CDR3 region has the DNA TGTGCCATCAGTCCCAGCAATCAGCCCCAGCATTTT. It codes for CAISPSNQPQHF. The genes are TRBV10-3 and TRBJ1-5, with D hard to call. The ends were cut back, 5 bases at V and 1 base at J, with 3 bases in the middle. This CDR3 is built from 12 residues. Germline V lookup: CDR1 ENHRY, CDR2 SYGVKD.

This clone was recorded a few times. V usage is TRBV2 and J usage is TRBJ1-2; D is unclear. V dropped 3 bases and J dropped 13 bases, with 9 bases sitting between them. This CDR3 has 10 amino acids. Germline V gene data show CDR1 as SNHLY and CDR2 as FYNNEI. The CDR3 protein is CASSEMAVTF. CDR3 coding DNA: TGTGCCAGCAGTGAGATGGCCGTCACCTTC.

The chain links TRBV27 to TRBJ1-1; unclear D gene. The ends were cut back, 3 bases at V and 1 base at J, with 9 bases in the middle. This CDR3 has 14 amino acids. Germline V gene lookup returns CDR1 MNHEY and CDR2 SMNVEV (reference sequence). CDR3 in amino acids: CASSLGSANTEAFF. The CDR3 bases are TGTGCCAGCAGTTTGGGTTCGGCGAACACTGAAGCTTTCTTT.

This clone was observed a few times. The V and J genes are TRBV25-1 and TRBJ2-2; D unclear. Trimming took off 3 bases at V and 4 bases at J, with 6 bases between the two ends. Germline CDR1 is MGHDK and CDR2 is SYGVNS. CDR3 length equals 13 residues. The CDR3 loop reads CASSELGTGELFF. In nucleotides, the CDR3 is TGTGCCAGCAGTGAGCTAGGCACCGGGGAGCTGTTTTTT.

The chain combines TRBV7-9 with TRBJ2-3, with D perhaps matching TRBD2 (5 bases). The CDR3 loop spans 16 amino acids. V shed 5 bases and J shed 0 bases, with 15 bases lying between them. Germline values: CDR1 SEHNR, CDR2 FQNEAQ (reference sequence). The CDR3: CASSSPLGGSTDTQYF. DNA of the CDR3: TGTGCCAGCAGCAGCCCCCTGGGCGGGAGCACAGATACGCAGTATTTT. Drawing the rest from reference TRBV7-9 and TRBJ2-3, the complete variable domain is DTGVSQNPRHKITKRGQNVTFRCDPISEHNRLYWYRQTLGQGPEFLTYFQNEAQLEKSRLLSDRFSAERPKGSFSTLEIQRTEQGDSAMYLCASSSPLGGSTDTQYFGPGTRLTVL.

This chain connects TRBV5-1 to TRBJ2-3, with no clear D. The V end lost 0 bases, the J end lost 1 base, and 15 bases lay between the germline ends. This CDR3 has 17 amino acids. CDR1 is SGHRS and CDR2 is YFSETQ in the germline V gene. This CDR3 is CASSLDGFQVRTDTQYF. The CDR3 DNA follows: TGCGCCAGCAGCTTGGATGGGTTCCAGGTACGCACAGATACGCAGTATTTT.

The gene calls are TRBV12-5 and TRBJ2-7; TRBD2 is a possible D gene (5 bases). CDR1 is LGHNT and CDR2 is FRNRAP in the germline V gene. V shed 1 base and J shed 0 bases, with 34 bases lying between them. The CDR3 has 23 residues. CDR3 loop: CASGLDFGITSSSFGDRSYEQYF. The CDR3 DNA reads TGTGCTAGTGGTTTGGATTTCGGGATTACAAGCTCAAGTTTTGGCGATCGCTCCTACGAGCAGTACTTC.

The genes are TRBV27 and TRBJ1-1, with a tentative D call TRBD1 (5 bases). Trimming removed 6 bases from V and 7 bases from J, with 9 bases in between. CDR1 and CDR2 (germline): MNHEY, SMNVEV (reference sequence). The CDR3 totals 11 residues. CDR3 amino acids: CASRSQDEAFF. CDR3 sequence (DNA): TGTGCCAGCAGATCACAGGATGAAGCTTTCTTT.

The rearrangement links TRBV19 to TRBJ1-3, with D maybe TRBD1 (6 bases). Germline V lookup: CDR1 LNHDA, CDR2 SQIVND (reference sequence). The V and J ends lost 7 bases and 1 base respectively, with 11 bases between them. The CDR3 is 14 residues long. The CDR3 here is CASIRGASGNTIYF. The CDR3 DNA reads TGTGCCAGTATACGGGGGGCGTCTGGAAACACCATATATTTT.

This clone has a single count. The chain recombines TRBV2 with TRBJ2-7; D is unresolved. Between the trimmed V and J ends, which lost 6 bases and 3 bases, there was a span of 12 bases. The germline CDR1 and CDR2 sequences are SNHLY and FYNNEI. This CDR3 has 13 residues. Here the CDR3 reads CASRSRSDYEQYF. As DNA, the CDR3 is TGTGCCAGCAGGTCCAGGTCCGACTACGAGCAGTACTTC.

The chain recombines TRBV25-1 with TRBJ2-5, with 13 bases matching TRBD2. The V gene end was trimmed by 8 bases and the J gene end by 5 bases; junction bases not matched to a gene: 11. The CDR3 runs to 16 residues. CDR1 is MGHDK, CDR2 SYGVNS, per germline. In DNA, the CDR3 is TGTGCCAGCGGAACTAGCGGGAGGGCCGGTTTGGAGACCCAGTACTTC. Protein product: CASGTSGRAGLETQYF.

This clone turned up a few times. The chain combines TRBV5-1 with TRBJ2-2; 7 nucleotides line up with TRBD1. Germline loops: CDR1 SGHRS, CDR2 YFSETQ. This CDR3 is 17 amino acids long. After removal of 2 bases from V and 1 base from J, the junction contained 8 bases not matched to a gene. This chain's CDR3 is CASSFSRGTRNTGELFF. In DNA, the CDR3 is TGCGCCAGCAGCTTTAGCAGGGGGACAAGGAACACCGGGGAGCTGTTTTTT.

This clone was counted between two and nine times. The V gene is TRBV27, the J gene TRBJ1-1; possibly TRBD1 for D (6 bases). There are 15 residues in the CDR3. Per germline, CDR1 MNHEY and CDR2 SMNVEV (reference sequence). V lost 1 base and J 5 bases, leaving 14 bases between the germline ends. DNA for the CDR3: TGTGCCAGCAGTTTATGGGCAGGGGCGTCTACTGAAGCTTTCTTT. As protein: CASSLWAGASTEAFF.

The V and J genes are TRBV9 and TRBJ2-7; possible D gene TRBD1, 6 bases. Trimming removed 0 bases at V and 4 bases at J, with 20 bases between. Germline-derived CDR1 and CDR2 are SGDLS and YYNGEE. This CDR3 has 17 amino acids. The CDR3 reads CASSVADLGATSYEQYF. In DNA, the CDR3 is TGTGCCAGCAGCGTAGCTGATTTGGGGGCGACCAGTTACGAGCAGTACTTC.

This clone has just a few counts. The chain has TRBV7-2 and TRBJ2-7, with TRBD2 matching 7 bases. With 2 bases clipped from V and 4 bases from J, the junction kept 5 bases outside the gene matches. The CDR3 length is 14 residues. The germline gives CDR1 SGHTA, CDR2 FQGNSA. This CDR3 reads CASSLRLAAYEQYF. The CDR3 region has the DNA TGTGCCAGCAGCTTAAGGCTAGCGGCGTACGAGCAGTACTTC.

The V and J genes are TRBV2 and TRBJ2-4, with unresolved D. Germline CDR1 and CDR2: SNHLY and FYNNEI. Trimming removed 3 bases from V and 0 bases from J, with 9 bases in between. This CDR3 is 15 amino acids long. CDR3 sequence: CASSEQTLAKNIQYF. The CDR3 DNA reads TGTGCCAGCAGTGAGCAGACGCTAGCCAAAAACATTCAGTACTTC.

The chain uses TRBV2 and TRBJ2-4; D gene unclear. The CDR3 contains 12 residues. Germline V gene sequence: CDR1 SNHLY, CDR2 FYNNEI. V lost 7 bases to trimming and J lost 2 bases, with 6 bases between them. The CDR3, as DNA: TGTGCCAGCATAGGTCCCAAAAACATTCAGTACTTC. It encodes CASIGPKNIQYF.

This clone was seen more than once but under ten times. The chain couples TRBV15 to TRBJ2-6, with D unclear. The CDR3 totals 16 residues. V lost 3 bases and J 1 base, leaving 10 bases between the germline ends. CDR1 and CDR2 (germline): LNHNV, YYDKDF (reference sequence). CDR3 nucleotide sequence: TGTGCCACCAGCAGCTCGGGCATATCTGGGGCCAACGTCCTGACTTTC. It yields the protein CATSSSGISGANVLTF.

The CDR3 sequence: CSVVDRRPEFYGYTF. The CDR3 DNA follows: TGCAGCGTTGTTGACCGGCGCCCTGAGTTCTATGGCTACACCTTC. The V call is TRBV29-1, the J call TRBJ1-2, with D uncertain. CDR3 length: 15 residues. Trimming removed 4 bases at V and 4 bases at J, with 19 bases between. CDR1 SQVTM and CDR2 ANQGSEA come from the germline V gene.

This clone has a handful of counts. CDR3 protein: CASRSSGRTHEQYF. CDR3 in DNA: TGTGCCAGCAGATCTAGCGGGAGGACCCACGAGCAGTACTTC. The V and J genes are TRBV28 and TRBJ2-7; 11 bases are a match to TRBD2. V shed 6 bases and J 5 bases; nucleotides not matched to a gene: 6. The CDR3 extends over 14 amino acids. Per germline, CDR1 MDHEN and CDR2 SYDVKM.

V gene TRBV7-9 combines with J gene TRBJ2-3; no reliable D call. The germline V and J ends were trimmed by 1 base and 2 bases, with 7 bases remaining between them. CDR1 SEHNR and CDR2 FQNEAQ come from the germline V gene (reference sequence). The CDR3 covers 14 residues. CDR3 region: CASSLEGSTDTQYF. The CDR3 DNA sequence: TGTGCCAGCAGCTTAGAAGGCTCCACAGATACGCAGTATTTT.

The CDR3: CASSHQGTDTQYF. The CDR3 DNA reads TGTGCCAGCAGTCACCAGGGGACAGATACGCAGTATTTT. The chain carries TRBV28 and TRBJ2-3, with D perhaps matching TRBD1 (6 bases). V dropped 5 bases and J dropped 3 bases, with 9 bases sitting between them. The CDR3 totals 13 residues. The germline CDR1 and CDR2 sequences are MDHEN and SYDVKM.

Regarding this clone: The limits of the CDR3 on the DNA are not certain, so only TCRdb's listed CDR3 is given. V is TRBV5-6 and J is TRBJ1-5. A total of 16 residues make up the CDR3, ends included. The germline V gene encodes CDR1 SGHDT and CDR2 YYEEEE. The CDR3: CASSFGPGANNQPQHF.

The chain is built from TRBV7-9 and TRBJ2-7, with D tentatively TRBD1 or TRBD2 (5 bases each). CDR1 and CDR2 (germline): SEHNR, FQNEAQ (reference sequence). This CDR3 contains 15 residues. V was cut by 3 bases and J by 3 bases, with 15 bases left in between. CDR3 DNA sequence: TGTGCCAGCAGCTTGGGACCCACGGCGGGCTACGAGCAGTACTTC. This sequence encodes CASSLGPTAGYEQYF.

This rearrangement joins TRBV29-1 to TRBJ2-2; D may be TRBD2 (6 bases). V lost 3 bases and J lost 6, with 11 bases in between. Germline values: CDR1 SQVTM, CDR2 ANQGSEA. CDR3 length: 13 residues. The CDR3 spells CSVEGGTAGELFF. CDR3 nucleotides: TGCAGCGTTGAGGGGGGAACCGCCGGGGAGCTGTTTTTT.

This clone occurred a few times. The chain links TRBV7-2 to TRBJ2-3; 12 bases are a match to TRBD2. Per germline, CDR1 SGHTA and CDR2 FQGNSA. Trimming took 4 bases from V and 4 from J; bases not matched to a gene: 9. The CDR3 runs to 17 residues. The CDR3 sequence: CASSSNLAGGRPDTQYF. CDR3 coding DNA: TGTGCCAGCAGCTCAAACCTAGCGGGAGGGCGACCAGATACGCAGTATTTT.

J is TRBJ2-7 and V is TRBV4-1; 7 bases match TRBD1. The CDR3 runs 16 residues. Germline CDR1 MGHRA, CDR2 YSYEKL. After removal of 0 bases from V and 3 bases from J, the junction contained 8 bases not matched to a gene. CDR3 amino acids: CASSQEETGRNYEQYF. The CDR3 nucleotides read TGCGCCAGCAGCCAAGAAGAGACAGGGAGAAACTACGAGCAGTACTTC.

The chain is built from TRBV27 and TRBJ2-6; D call uncertain. CDR3 length: 15 residues. CDR1 and CDR2 (germline): MNHEY, SMNVEV (reference sequence). The V and J ends lost 4 bases and 0 bases respectively, with 7 bases between them. The CDR3 spells CASSSTASGANVLTF. The CDR3 DNA sequence: TGTGCCAGCAGTTCCACAGCCTCTGGGGCCAACGTCCTGACTTTC. The full variable domain, completed using reference TRBV27 and TRBJ2-6, is EAQVTQNPRYLITVTGKKLTVTCSQNMNHEYMSWYRQDPGLGLRQIYYSMNVEVTDKGDVPEGYKVSRKEKRNFPLILESPSPNQTSLYFCASSSTASGANVLTFGAGSRLTVL.

The chain joins TRBV2 to TRBJ2-5; a weak D match, TRBD2 (6 bases). V was clipped by 2 bases and J by 2 bases, with 12 bases between them. This CDR3 comprises 15 residues. The V gene's germline CDR1 is SNHLY and CDR2 FYNNEI. The CDR3 reads CASSEWVAGQETQYF. DNA for the CDR3: TGTGCCAGCAGTGAATGGGTGGCGGGACAAGAGACCCAGTACTTC. The whole variable domain, filled in from reference TRBV2 and TRBJ2-5, reads EPEVTQTPSHQVTQMGQEVILRCVPISNHLYFYWYRQILGQKVEFLVSFYNNEISEKSEIFDDQFSVERPDGSNFTLKIRSTKLEDSAMYFCASSEWVAGQETQYFGPGTRLLVL.